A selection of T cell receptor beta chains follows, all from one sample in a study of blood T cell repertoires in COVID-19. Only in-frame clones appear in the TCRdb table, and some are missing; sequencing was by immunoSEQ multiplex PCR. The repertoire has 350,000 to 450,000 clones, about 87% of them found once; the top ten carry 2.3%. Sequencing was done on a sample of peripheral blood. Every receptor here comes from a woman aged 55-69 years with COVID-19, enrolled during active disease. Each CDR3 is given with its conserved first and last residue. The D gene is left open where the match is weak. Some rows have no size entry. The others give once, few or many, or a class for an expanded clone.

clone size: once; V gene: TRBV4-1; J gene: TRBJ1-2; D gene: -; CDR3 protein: CASSQERGKTNYGYTF; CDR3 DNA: TGCGCCAGCAGCCAAGAGAGAGGGAAAACTAACTATGGCTACACCTTC
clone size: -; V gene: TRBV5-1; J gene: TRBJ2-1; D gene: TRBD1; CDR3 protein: CASSPGLGQGAAYNEQFF; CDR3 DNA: TGCGCCAGCAGCCCGGGGTTGGGCCAGGGGGCGGCCTACAATGAGCAGTTCTTC
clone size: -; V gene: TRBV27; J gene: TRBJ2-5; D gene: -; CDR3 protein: CASSGGALGTQYF; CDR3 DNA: TGTGCCAGCAGTGGCGGGGCGTTGGGGACCCAGTACTTC
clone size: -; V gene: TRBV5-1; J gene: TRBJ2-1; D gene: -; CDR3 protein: CASSLGPADSPEQFF; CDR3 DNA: TGCGCCAGCAGCTTGGGCCCTGCGGACAGCCCTGAGCAGTTCTTC
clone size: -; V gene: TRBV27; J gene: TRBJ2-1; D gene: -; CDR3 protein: CASSPSRGNNEQFF; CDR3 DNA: TGTGCCAGCAGTCCTTCCAGGGGAAACAATGAGCAGTTCTTC
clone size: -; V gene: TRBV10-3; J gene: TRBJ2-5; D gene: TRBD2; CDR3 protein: CAISVAGLGETQYF; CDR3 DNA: TGTGCCATCAGCGTAGCGGGGCTGGGAGAGACCCAGTACTTC
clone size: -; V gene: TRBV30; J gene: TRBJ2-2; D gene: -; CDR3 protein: CAWSQDSLNTGELFF; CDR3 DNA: TGTGCCTGGAGTCAGGACAGCCTGAACACCGGGGAGCTGTTTTTT
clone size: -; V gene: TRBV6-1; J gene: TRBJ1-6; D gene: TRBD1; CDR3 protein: CASSALYWQGVNNSPLHF; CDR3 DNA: TGTGCCAGCAGTGCTTTGTACTGGCAGGGGGTTAATAATTCACCCCTCCACTTT
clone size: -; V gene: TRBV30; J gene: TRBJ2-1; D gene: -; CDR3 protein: CAWSLGGAARNEQFF; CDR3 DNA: TGTGCCTGGAGTTTGGGCGGGGCGGCTCGAAATGAGCAGTTCTTC
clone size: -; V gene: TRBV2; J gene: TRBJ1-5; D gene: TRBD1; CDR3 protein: CASRTGNQPQHF; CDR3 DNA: TGTGCCAGCAGGACAGGGAATCAGCCCCAGCATTTT
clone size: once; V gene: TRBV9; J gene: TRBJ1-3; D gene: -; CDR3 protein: CASSVNGQGGNTIYF; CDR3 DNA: TGTGCCAGCAGCGTGAATGGTCAGGGTGGAAACACCATATATTTT
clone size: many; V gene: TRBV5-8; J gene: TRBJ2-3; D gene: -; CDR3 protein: CASSLVGGSRTQYF; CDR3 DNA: TGTGCCAGCAGCTTGGTCGGGGGTTCTCGTACGCAGTATTTT
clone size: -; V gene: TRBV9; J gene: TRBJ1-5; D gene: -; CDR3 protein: CASSVDPGDQPQHF; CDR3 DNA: TGTGCCAGCAGCGTAGATCCGGGGGATCAGCCCCAGCATTTT
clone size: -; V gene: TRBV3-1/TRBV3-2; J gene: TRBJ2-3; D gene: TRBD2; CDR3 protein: CASRQRGAGDTQYF; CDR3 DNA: TGTGCCAGCAGGCAGCGGGGGGCCGGGGATACGCAGTATTTT
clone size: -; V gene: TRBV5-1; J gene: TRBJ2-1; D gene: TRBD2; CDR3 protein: CASSKNSGGAYNEQFF; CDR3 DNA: TGCGCCAGCAGCAAAAACAGCGGGGGCGCCTACAATGAGCAGTTCTTC
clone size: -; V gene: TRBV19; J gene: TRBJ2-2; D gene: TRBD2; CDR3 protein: CASSYLAALNTGELFF; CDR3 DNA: TGTGCCAGTAGCTACCTAGCGGCTTTAAACACCGGGGAGCTGTTTTTT
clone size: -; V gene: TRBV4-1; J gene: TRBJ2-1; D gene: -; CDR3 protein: CASSSTRVGEQFF; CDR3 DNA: TGCGCCAGCAGCTCGACGAGGGTGGGTGAGCAGTTCTTC
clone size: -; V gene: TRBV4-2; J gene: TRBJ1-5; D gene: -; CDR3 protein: CASSQLDGGNQPQHF; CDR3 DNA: TGTGCCAGCAGCCAGCTCGACGGGGGAAATCAGCCCCAGCATTTT
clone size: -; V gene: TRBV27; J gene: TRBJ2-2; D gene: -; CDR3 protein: CASSQDSPNTGELFF; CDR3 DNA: TGTGCCAGCAGCCAGGACAGTCCGAACACCGGGGAGCTGTTTTTT
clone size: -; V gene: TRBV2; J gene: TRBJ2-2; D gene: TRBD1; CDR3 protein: CARLAGTGRTGELFF; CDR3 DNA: TGTGCCAGGTTGGCGGGGACAGGCCGCACCGGGGAGCTGTTTTTT
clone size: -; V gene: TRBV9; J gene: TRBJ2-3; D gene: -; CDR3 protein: CASSVQGGLSTDTQYF; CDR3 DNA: TGTGCCAGCAGCGTGCAGGGGGGCCTAAGCACAGATACGCAGTATTTT
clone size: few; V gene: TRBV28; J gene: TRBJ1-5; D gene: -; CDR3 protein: CASRAGRWFQPQHF; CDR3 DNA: TGTGCCAGCAGGGCGGGCAGGTGGTTTCAGCCCCAGCATTTT
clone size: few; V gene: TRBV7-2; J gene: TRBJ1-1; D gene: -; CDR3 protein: CASSLLVAFF; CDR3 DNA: TGTGCCAGCAGCTTACTTGTCGCTTTCTTT
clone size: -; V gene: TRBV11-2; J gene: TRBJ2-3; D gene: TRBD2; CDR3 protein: CASSPGGSGAKDTQYF; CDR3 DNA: TGTGCCAGCAGCCCGGGGGGTAGCGGGGCTAAAGATACGCAGTATTTT
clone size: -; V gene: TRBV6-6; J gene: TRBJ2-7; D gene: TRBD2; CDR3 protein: CASSYSASGNGEQYF; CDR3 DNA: TGTGCCAGCAGTTACTCGGCTAGCGGAAACGGGGAGCAGTACTTC
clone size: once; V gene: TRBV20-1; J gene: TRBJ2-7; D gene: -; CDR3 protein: CSASQASYEQYF; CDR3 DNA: TGCAGTGCTAGTCAGGCTTCCTACGAGCAGTACTTC
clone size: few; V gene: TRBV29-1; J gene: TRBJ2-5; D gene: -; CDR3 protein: CSVETISRGQETQYF; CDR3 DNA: TGCAGCGTTGAAACGATTAGCAGGGGCCAAGAGACCCAGTACTTC
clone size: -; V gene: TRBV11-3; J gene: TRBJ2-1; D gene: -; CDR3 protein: CASSFRGREGEQFF; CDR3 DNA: TGTGCCAGCAGCTTTCGGGGTAGGGAAGGTGAGCAGTTCTTC
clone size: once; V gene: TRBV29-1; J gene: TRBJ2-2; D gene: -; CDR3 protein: CSVVGGNTGELFF; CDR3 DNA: TGCAGCGTTGTCGGGGGGAACACCGGGGAGCTGTTTTTT
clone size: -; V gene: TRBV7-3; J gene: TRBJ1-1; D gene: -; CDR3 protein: CASSSGPAYTEAFF; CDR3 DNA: TGTGCCAGCAGCTCTGGGCCGGCATATACTGAAGCTTTCTTT
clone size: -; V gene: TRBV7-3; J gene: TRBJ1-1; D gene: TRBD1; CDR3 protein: CASSLGTGLNTEAFF; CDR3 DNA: TGTGCCAGCAGCTTAGGGACAGGGCTGAACACTGAAGCTTTCTTT
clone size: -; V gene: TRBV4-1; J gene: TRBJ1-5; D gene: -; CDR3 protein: CASSQDGHSNQPQHF; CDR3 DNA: TGCGCCAGCAGCCAAGATGGGCACAGCAATCAGCCCCAGCATTTT
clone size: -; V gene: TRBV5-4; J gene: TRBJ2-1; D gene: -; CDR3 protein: CASSLREGGEQFF; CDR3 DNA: TGTGCCAGCAGCTTGAGGGAGGGGGGTGAGCAGTTCTTC
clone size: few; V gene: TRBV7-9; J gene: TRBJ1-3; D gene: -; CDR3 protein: CASSPGASGNTIYF; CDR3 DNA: TGTGCCAGCAGCCCAGGGGCCTCTGGAAACACCATATATTTT
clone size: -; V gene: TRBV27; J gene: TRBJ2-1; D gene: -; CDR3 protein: CASSQWTRNEQFF; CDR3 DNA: TGTGCCAGCAGCCAATGGACAAGGAATGAGCAGTTCTTC
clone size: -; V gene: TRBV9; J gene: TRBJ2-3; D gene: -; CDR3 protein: CASSVAQLSTDTQYF; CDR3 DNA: TGTGCCAGCAGCGTAGCACAGCTATCCACAGATACGCAGTATTTT
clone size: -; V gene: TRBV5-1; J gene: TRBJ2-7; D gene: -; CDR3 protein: CASSLGGPYEQYF; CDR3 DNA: TGCGCCAGCAGCCTAGGAGGCCCCTACGAGCAGTACTTC
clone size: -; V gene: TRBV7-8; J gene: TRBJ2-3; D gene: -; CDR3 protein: CASSDPGRPAQYF; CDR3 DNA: TGTGCCAGCAGCGACCCAGGGAGGCCAGCGCAGTATTTT
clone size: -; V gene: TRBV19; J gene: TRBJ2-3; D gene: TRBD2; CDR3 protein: CATRDYKRNTQYF; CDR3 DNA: TGTGCTACCCGGGACTATAAAAGGAATACGCAGTATTTT
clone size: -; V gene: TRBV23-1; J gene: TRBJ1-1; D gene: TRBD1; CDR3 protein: CASSGYGTGRTEAFF; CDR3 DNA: TGCGCCAGCAGTGGGTATGGGACAGGGCGAACTGAAGCTTTCTTT
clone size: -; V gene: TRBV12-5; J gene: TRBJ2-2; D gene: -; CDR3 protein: CASAVFPNTGELFF; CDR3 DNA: TGTGCTAGTGCCGTTTTCCCGAACACCGGGGAGCTGTTTTTT
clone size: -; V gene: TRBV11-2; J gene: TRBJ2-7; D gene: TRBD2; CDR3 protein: CASSLVLAGGTYNEQYF; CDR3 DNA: TGTGCCAGCAGCTTAGTGCTAGCGGGGGGCACCTACAACGAGCAGTACTTC
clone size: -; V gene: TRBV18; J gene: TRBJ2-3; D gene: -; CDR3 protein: CASSPPGGAVVDTQYF; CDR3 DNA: TGTGCCAGCTCACCACCGGGGGGGGCAGTCGTGGATACGCAGTATTTT
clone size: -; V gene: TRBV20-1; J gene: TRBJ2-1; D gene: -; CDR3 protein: CSARNKGQFF; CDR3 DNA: TGCAGTGCGCGGAATAAAGGGCAGTTCTTC
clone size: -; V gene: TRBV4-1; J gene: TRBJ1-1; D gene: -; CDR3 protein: CASSQVTVGDTEAFF; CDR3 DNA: TGCGCCAGCAGCCAAGTCACCGTTGGAGACACTGAAGCTTTCTTT
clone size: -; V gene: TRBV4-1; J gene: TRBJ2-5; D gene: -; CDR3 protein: CASSQDRRGANQETQYF; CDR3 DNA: TGCGCCAGCAGCCAAGATCGCCGGGGGGCGAACCAAGAGACCCAGTACTTC
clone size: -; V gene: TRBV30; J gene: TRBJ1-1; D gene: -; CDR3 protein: CAWSSSRGVEAFF; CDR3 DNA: TGTGCCTGGAGTTCATCCCGGGGGGTCGAAGCTTTCTTT
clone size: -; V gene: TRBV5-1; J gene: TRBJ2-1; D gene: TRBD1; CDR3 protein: CASGRDRQTNEQFF; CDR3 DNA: TGCGCCAGCGGCCGGGACAGACAGACCAATGAGCAGTTCTTC
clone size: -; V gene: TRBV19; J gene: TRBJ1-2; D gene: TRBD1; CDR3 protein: CASSGDRGYGYTF; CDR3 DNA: TGTGCCAGTAGTGGAGACAGGGGCTATGGCTACACCTTC
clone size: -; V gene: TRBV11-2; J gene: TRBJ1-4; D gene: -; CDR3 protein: CASSLNGNEKLFF; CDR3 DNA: TGTGCCAGCAGCTTAAATGGCAATGAAAAACTGTTTTTT
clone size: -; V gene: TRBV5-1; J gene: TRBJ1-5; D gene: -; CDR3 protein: CASSLEGVSNQPQHF; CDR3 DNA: TGCGCCAGCAGCTTGGAGGGGGTTAGCAATCAGCCCCAGCATTTT
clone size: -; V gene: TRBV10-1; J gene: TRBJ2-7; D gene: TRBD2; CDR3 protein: CASSGIAGGPYEQYF; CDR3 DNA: TGCGCCAGCAGTGGAATAGCGGGGGGGCCCTACGAGCAGTACTTC
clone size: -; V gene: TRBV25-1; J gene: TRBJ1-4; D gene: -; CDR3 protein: CASRDTGREKLFF; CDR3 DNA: TGTGCCAGCCGGGACACCGGGCGGGAAAAACTGTTTTTT
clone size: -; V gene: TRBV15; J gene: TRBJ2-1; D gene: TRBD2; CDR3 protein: CATSRVSPGGLYNEQFF; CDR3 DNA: TGTGCCACCAGCAGAGTCTCCCCGGGGGGGCTCTACAATGAGCAGTTCTTC
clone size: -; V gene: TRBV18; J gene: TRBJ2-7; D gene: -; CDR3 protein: CASSLPTGDEQYF; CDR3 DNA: TGTGCCAGCTCACTCCCCACGGGAGACGAGCAGTACTTC
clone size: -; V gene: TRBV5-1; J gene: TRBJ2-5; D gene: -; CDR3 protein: CASSPAVALETQYF; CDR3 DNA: TGCGCCAGCAGTCCCGCGGTAGCTCTCGAGACCCAGTACTTC
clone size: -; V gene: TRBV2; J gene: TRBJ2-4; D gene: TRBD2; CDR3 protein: CASSERGGPKNIQYF; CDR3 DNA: TGTGCCAGCAGTGAACGCGGGGGGCCCAAAAACATTCAGTACTTC
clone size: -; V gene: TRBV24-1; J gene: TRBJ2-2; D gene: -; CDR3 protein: CATRDRNTGELFF; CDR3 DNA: TGTGCCACCAGGGACAGGAACACCGGGGAGCTGTTTTTT
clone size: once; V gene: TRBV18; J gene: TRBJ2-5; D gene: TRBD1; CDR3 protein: CASSPGQGTRETQYF; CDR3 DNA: TGTGCCAGCTCACCGGGACAGGGTACCCGGGAGACCCAGTACTTC
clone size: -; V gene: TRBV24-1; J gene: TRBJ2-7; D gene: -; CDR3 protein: CATRQGYEQYF; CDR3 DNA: TGTGCCACCCGCCAGGGCTACGAGCAGTACTTC